The sequence of this TCR beta chain was determined in a study of Graves' ophthalmopathy and Graves' hyperthyroidism. This clonotype appeared a few times. Its antigen is not known. V was pared by 1 base and J by 1 base, with 8 bases between. Germline V gene sequence: CDR1 SGHDN, CDR2 FVKESK. This CDR3 region has 14 residues. TCR beta CDR3 regions were amplified from RNA transcripts. RT-PCR with HTBI primers came first, then second-round multiplex PCR. TCRdb analysed the multiplex PCR reads with MiXCR anew, one entry per CDR3 protein. The sample shows about 740,000 distinct CDR3 sequences, 40% of them seen only once. General observations from the study: Most clonotypes expanded in thyroid above 0.001 frequency were present in blood too.

Certain patients were not enrolled. These were patients with other autoimmune diseases, uncontrolled infections, pregnancy or lactation. Diagnosis used clinical symptoms, serum thyroxine, TRAb, thyroid ultrasound and orbital computed tomography. This chain joins TRBV14 and TRBJ2-7; D gene uncertain. The source of this sequence is an adult man with Graves' ophthalmopathy. Sample: peripheral blood. The CDR3 reads CASSQGQESYEQYF. DNA for the CDR3: TGTGCCAGCAGCCAAGGCCAGGAATCCTACGAGCAGTACTTC.